These T cell receptor beta chains were read from a single sample in a study of blood T cell repertoires in COVID-19. Assay used: immunoSEQ multiplex PCR; TCRdb lists only in-frame clones, some missing. The profile covers about 12,000 clones, with over 75% appearing a single time and around 45% taken by the ten largest. The sequenced sample consisted of peripheral blood. The receptors shown here come from a man of 80 years or more with acute or convalescent COVID-19. CDR3s include the opening cysteine and the closing phenylalanine or tryptophan. D genes are given only for firm matches. Not every row has a clone size; where given, it reads once, few, many or a size class.

size	J	D	V	DNA	CDR3
-	TRBJ1-5	TRBD1	TRBV2	TGTGCCAGCAGTGAGGTGGCAGGGGGTCAGCCCCAGCATTTT	CASSEVAGGQPQHF
few	TRBJ2-2	TRBD1	TRBV7-3	TGTGCCAGCAGCTTCACAGGGGGCAGCACCGGGGAGCTGTTTTTT	CASSFTGGSTGELFF
once	TRBJ1-2	-	TRBV6-2/TRBV6-3	TGTGCCAGCAGTTACTCGCTAAACAATTCGGGTAACTATGGCTACACCTTC	CASSYSLNNSGNYGYTF
-	TRBJ2-5	-	TRBV6-6	TGTGCCATTCAAGGGGGGGTCCAAGAGACCCAGTACTTC	CAIQGGVQETQYF
-	TRBJ1-2	-	TRBV20-1	TGCAGTGCTAGTGAGGGGCGCAACTATGGCTACACCTTC	CSASEGRNYGYTF
-	TRBJ1-6	-	TRBV10-3	TGTGCCATCAGTGAGATCGCCCAGGGTAATTCACCCCTCCACTTT	CAISEIAQGNSPLHF
once	TRBJ1-6	-	TRBV11-1	TGTGCCAGCAGCTGGGGGCTGGGCCTCTATAATTCACCCCTCCACTTT	CASSWGLGLYNSPLHF
-	TRBJ1-3	TRBD1	TRBV27	TGTGCCAGCAGTCGGACAGGGGAGAACACCATATATTTT	CASSRTGENTIYF
-	TRBJ2-5	-	TRBV2	TGTGCCGGCAGCCCTCAGCGGACAGCGGAGACCCAGTACTTC	CAGSPQRTAETQYF
-	TRBJ2-5	-	TRBV7-9	TGTGCCAGCAGCTTAGGTTCTAGCGAGACCCAGTACTTC	CASSLGSSETQYF
-	TRBJ2-1	TRBD2	TRBV19	TGTGCCAGTAGTCCACTAGCGGGTTCTTACAATGAGCAGTTCTTC	CASSPLAGSYNEQFF
-	TRBJ2-6	TRBD2	TRBV7-2	TGTGCCAGCAGCTTCGCCGGGACTAGCGGTATAGGAGGGGCCAACGTCCTGACTTTC	CASSFAGTSGIGGANVLTF
-	TRBJ1-1	-	TRBV18	TGTGCCAGCTCACCACCGGGCGGGACTGAAGCTTTCTTT	CASSPPGGTEAFF
-	TRBJ2-7	TRBD1	TRBV5-5	TGTGCCAGCAACCGGGACAGCTACGAGCAGTACTTC	CASNRDSYEQYF
-	TRBJ1-2	-	TRBV6-1	TGTGCCAGCAGTGAAGGGCGGACAAGGGGCTATGGCTACACCTTC	CASSEGRTRGYGYTF
-	TRBJ2-1	-	TRBV5-6	TGTGCCAGCAGCAGGGGGGGCTCATATATCAATGAGCAGTTCTTC	CASSRGGSYINEQFF
few	TRBJ1-1	TRBD1	TRBV3-1/TRBV3-2	TGTGCCAGCAGCCAAGATGTGACGGACAGGGCGGAAGCTTTCTTT	CASSQDVTDRAEAFF
-	TRBJ2-2	-	TRBV5-1	TGCGCCAGCAGCTTGGATCTAAACACCGGGGAGCTGTTTTTT	CASSLDLNTGELFF
-	TRBJ2-7	-	TRBV5-1	TGCGCCAGCAGCCCAGGGGACGGCCGAGAGCTCGCGGAGCAGTACTTC	CASSPGDGRELAEQYF
-	TRBJ2-3	-	TRBV6-6	TGTGCCAGCAGTCCAGGGGCCCTACCCACAGATACGCAGTATTTT	CASSPGALPTDTQYF
-	TRBJ2-1	-	TRBV15	TGTGCCACCAGCCCTAGAGAGGGCACCTACAATGAGCAGTTCTTC	CATSPREGTYNEQFF
-	TRBJ1-2	-	TRBV21-1	TGTGCCTGCGGGGGAGCTTCCTATGGCTACACCTTC	CACGGASYGYTF
-	TRBJ2-3	-	TRBV13	TGTGCCAGCAGCCGAGGGACTGGGCCCCTCACAGATACGCAGTATTTT	CASSRGTGPLTDTQYF
-	TRBJ1-1	-	TRBV6-5	TGTGCCAGCAGTTACTCGGGCCAGGGCTACACTGAAGCTTTCTTT	CASSYSGQGYTEAFF
-	TRBJ1-1	-	TRBV7-9	TGTGCCAGCAGCCCCCGGTACACTGAAGCTTTCTTT	CASSPRYTEAFF
-	TRBJ2-5	TRBD1	TRBV11-3	TGTGCCAGCAGTTCCGGGACAGGGAATTCCCGCACGGAGAGCCAAGAGACCCAGTACTTC	CASSSGTGNSRTESQETQYF
-	TRBJ2-7	-	TRBV5-1	TGCGCCAGCAGCTTACAGGCTAACTCCTACGAGCAGTACTTC	CASSLQANSYEQYF
-	TRBJ2-1	-	TRBV6-5	TGTGCCAGCAGAATGCCGGTATTATCCTACAATGAGCAGTTCTTC	CASRMPVLSYNEQFF
-	TRBJ1-1	TRBD1	TRBV9	TGTGCCAGCAGCGTAGAAGGCAGGGGGAGGACTGAAGCTTTCTTT	CASSVEGRGRTEAFF
-	TRBJ2-5	TRBD2	TRBV3-1/TRBV3-2	TGTGCCAGCAGCCAAGGAGGTTCGGGGTTTCCGGGGGGGCAAGAGACCCAGTACTTC	CASSQGGSGFPGGQETQYF
-	TRBJ2-1	TRBD2	TRBV7-2	TGTGCCAGCAGCGACACGCGGGGGTACAATGAGCAGTTCTTC	CASSDTRGYNEQFF
-	TRBJ2-1	TRBD2	TRBV28	TGTGCCAGCTCCCTATGGCGGGGGGGTGGTGAGCAGTTCTTC	CASSLWRGGGEQFF
-	TRBJ1-1	TRBD1	TRBV11-1	TGTGCCAGCAGCATCACAAGGGGGCACCACACTGAAGCTTTCTTT	CASSITRGHHTEAFF
few	TRBJ2-7	-	TRBV7-2	TGTGCCAGCAGCCTTAGCTCGCGTACGAGCTCCTACGAGCAGTACTTC	CASSLSSRTSSYEQYF
-	TRBJ1-3	TRBD1	TRBV9	TGTGCCAGCAGCGTGGGACAGACACACTCTGGAAACACCATATATTTT	CASSVGQTHSGNTIYF
-	TRBJ2-3	-	TRBV29-1	TGCAGCGTTGGCCCCATATATCAGGGGAGCACAGATACGCAGTATTTT	CSVGPIYQGSTDTQYF
-	TRBJ2-2	TRBD2	TRBV4-2	TGTGCCAGCAGCCAAGATTTAGTTACCAGCGGGGTCGCGAACACCGGGGAGCTGTTTTTT	CASSQDLVTSGVANTGELFF
-	TRBJ2-1	TRBD2	TRBV6-5	TGTGCCAGCAGTCAACCTAGCGGGGGTAAGAATGAGCAGTTCTTC	CASSQPSGGKNEQFF
once	TRBJ2-2	-	TRBV14	TGTGCCAGCAGCCAAGTGTCGGGGAGAACCGGGGAGCTGTTTTTT	CASSQVSGRTGELFF
-	TRBJ1-5	-	TRBV6-2/TRBV6-3	TGTGCCAGCAGTTACGGCAGGAATCAGCCCCAGCATTTT	CASSYGRNQPQHF
-	TRBJ1-6	-	TRBV4-3	TGCGCCAGCAGCCAAGAGAGCTTTAGGACAGCTAATTCACCCCTCCACTTT	CASSQESFRTANSPLHF
-	TRBJ1-4	TRBD1	TRBV4-3	TGCGCCAGCAGCCACTCAGGGGGCAGGGATGAAAAACTGTTTTTT	CASSHSGGRDEKLFF
-	TRBJ2-3	TRBD2	TRBV6-6	TGTGCCAGCAGTACGGGGCGGGGGGGCTCCCCAGATACGCAGTATTTT	CASSTGRGGSPDTQYF
-	TRBJ2-4	-	TRBV7-9	TGTGCCAGCAGCTTAGGGTCACAGGATAACATTCAGTACTTC	CASSLGSQDNIQYF
-	TRBJ2-3	TRBD2	TRBV5-4	TGTGCCAGCAGCTTGACCGGGGGGGATACGCAGTATTTT	CASSLTGGDTQYF
-	TRBJ2-7	-	TRBV4-1	TGCGCCAGCAGCCAAGGGAGGACGGCCTACGAGCAGTACTTC	CASSQGRTAYEQYF
-	TRBJ1-1	-	TRBV19	TGTGCCAGTAGTATGTCCCGGAGAGAGAACACTGAAGCTTTCTTT	CASSMSRRENTEAFF
-	TRBJ2-3	TRBD1	TRBV29-1	TGCAGCGTTGCAAGGACAGGGACAGATACGCAGTATTTT	CSVARTGTDTQYF
-	TRBJ2-3	-	TRBV27	TGTGCCAGCAGTCAGGAGGGGCGAGGAACCTGGACGACAGATACGCAGTATTTT	CASSQEGRGTWTTDTQYF
-	TRBJ2-4	-	TRBV7-2	TGTGCCAGCAGCACCACACAAGCCAAAAACATTCAGTACTTC	CASSTTQAKNIQYF
-	TRBJ2-1	TRBD2	TRBV4-3	TGCGCCAGCAGCCAACGGTTCGGGGGGGCAAATGAGCAGTTCTTC	CASSQRFGGANEQFF
-	TRBJ2-3	-	TRBV12-3/TRBV12-4	TGTGCCAGCAGTTTCCTGGATACGCAGTATTTT	CASSFLDTQYF
-	TRBJ1-2	-	TRBV6-5	TGTGCCCTACGCACCGGGGACTATGGCTACACCTTC	CALRTGDYGYTF
-	TRBJ2-2	-	TRBV18	TGTGCCAGCTCACCCGGAGCCGCGAACACCGGGGAGCTGTTTTTT	CASSPGAANTGELFF